The 10 T cell receptor beta chains listed next were all sequenced from one sample in a study of cytomegalovirus exposure and HLA in healthy donors (dated by TCRdb to about 2017). The library was prepared using the immunoSEQ multiplex PCR assay. The multiplex PCR relied on a mix of 60 forward primers for TCR Vbeta segments and 13 reverse primers for TCR Jbeta segments. TCRdb re-hosts the immuneACCESS table, in-frame sequences only. Its copies lack some clones; in the studies checked, an unresolved V gene accounts for under half of them, and the cause for the rest is not known. Counted in this sample were roughly 100,000 clones; approximately 70% of them appeared once. The top ten clonotypes cover approximately 11% of the sample. Sequenced sample: PBMCs. These receptors were obtained from a man aged 35 to 55 in good health and CMV-seropositive.

The V gene is TRBV7-2, the J gene TRBJ2-5, with TRBD2 matching 8 bases. V gave up 5 bases and J gave up 5 bases; unmatched junction bases: 7. Germline CDR1 is SGHTA and CDR2 is FQGNSA. The CDR3 loop spans 14 amino acids. The CDR3 region has the DNA TGTGCCAGCAGCGCGGGACTAGGGGGGGAGACCCAGTACTTC. This encodes CASSAGLGGETQYF. The complete variable domain, with remaining parts taken from reference TRBV7-2 and TRBJ2-5, reads GAGVSQSPSNKVTEKGKDVELRCDPISGHTALYWYRQSLGQGLEFLIYFQGNSAPDKSGLPSDRFSAERTGGSVSTLTIQRTQQEDSAVYLCASSAGLGGETQYFGPGTRLLVL.

This chain links TRBV7-8 with TRBJ2-5, with D perhaps TRBD2 (6 bases). This CDR3 contains 14 residues. The germline CDR1 and CDR2 sequences are SGHVS and FQNEAQ. V was clipped by 1 base and J by 12 bases, with 18 bases between them. In DNA, the CDR3 is TGTGCCAGCAGCTTAGGAACCGGGACTCCAACCAAGTACTTC. Amino acids: CASSLGTGTPTKYF. Full variable domain (outside the CDR3, taken from reference TRBV7-8 and TRBJ2-5): GAGVSQSPRYKVAKRGQDVALRCDPISGHVSLFWYQQALGQGPEFLTYFQNEAQLDKSGLPSDRFFAERPEGSVSTLKIQRTQQEDSAVYLCASSLGTGTPTKYFGPGTRLLVL.

V and J are TRBV6-5 and TRBJ1-4; tentatively, D is TRBD1 (5 bases). The CDR3 extends over 13 amino acids. Germline lookup yields CDR1 MNHEY and CDR2 SVGAGI. Trimming shortened V by 6 bases and J by 6 bases, and 11 bases separated the two germline ends. The CDR3 here is CASRPGGDEKLFF. In DNA, the CDR3 is TGTGCCAGCAGGCCGGGGGGAGATGAAAAACTGTTTTTT.

This sequence joins TRBV2 and TRBJ2-3, with D possibly matching TRBD2 (6 bases). CDR1 and CDR2 from the germline V gene are SNHLY and FYNNEI. The CDR3 spans 13 residues. The V end was cut by 4 bases, the J end by 5 bases, with 10 bases between. Here the CDR3 DNA reads TGTGCCAGCAGTGTTGGAGCGGGAGATACGCAGTATTTT. Translation: CASSVGAGDTQYF.

The rearrangement uses TRBV27 and TRBJ2-2, with D tentatively TRBD1 (5 bases). Trimming shortened V by 5 bases and J by 6 bases, and 7 bases separated the two germline ends. Germline assignment: CDR1 MNHEY and CDR2 SMNVEV (reference sequence). The length of the CDR3 is 12 residues. The CDR3 nucleotides read TGTGCCAGCAGTCTACAGGCCGGGGAGCTGTTTTTT. Translated, it gives CASSLQAGELFF.

This clone turned up a few times. The chain combines TRBV10-3 with TRBJ1-1, with 8 bases identical to TRBD1. With V trimmed by 4 bases and J by 6 bases, 4 bases remained unmatched. Germline loops: CDR1 ENHRY, CDR2 SYGVKD. The CDR3 has 13 residues. The CDR3: CAISGQGLAEAFF. DNA for the CDR3: TGTGCCATCAGTGGACAGGGGTTGGCTGAAGCTTTCTTT.

V and J are TRBV19 and TRBJ2-1, with TRBD1 matching 7 bases. The trim removed 4 bases at V and 7 bases at J, leaving 1 base unmatched. Germline V gives CDR1 LNHDA, CDR2 SQIVND (reference sequence). The CDR3 totals 12 residues. The CDR3: CASSRQGNEQFF. The CDR3 nucleotides are TGTGCCAGTAGTAGACAGGGAAATGAGCAGTTCTTC.

The chain recombines TRBV27 with TRBJ1-5, with D hard to call. Germline assignment: CDR1 MNHEY and CDR2 SMNVEV (reference sequence). The CDR3 loop spans 14 amino acids. Deletions cut 5 bases from V and 1 base from J, with 9 bases between. CDR3 in DNA: TGTGCCAGCAGTCCCGACACCAGCAATCAGCCCCAGCATTTT. Protein sequence: CASSPDTSNQPQHF.

V and J are TRBV6-1 and TRBJ1-5, with 8 bases that match TRBD1. V lost 6 bases and J lost 7; bases outside the gene matches: 5. CDR1 and CDR2 (germline): MNHNS, SASEGT. This CDR3 region has 13 residues. CDR3 loop: CASRWTGRQPQHF. The CDR3 DNA follows: TGTGCCAGCAGGTGGACAGGGAGGCAGCCCCAGCATTTT.

The CDR3 is CASSVEGTSGVYNEQFF. Written as DNA, the CDR3 is TGTGCCAGCAGCGTAGAGGGGACTAGCGGGGTTTACAATGAGCAGTTCTTC. This rearrangement joins TRBV9 to TRBJ2-1, with 13 bases matching TRBD2. The V gene end was trimmed by 0 bases and the J gene end by 4 bases; junction bases not matched to a gene: 4. The CDR3 length is 17 residues. Germline V gene lookup returns CDR1 SGDLS and CDR2 YYNGEE.